Below, 24 T cell receptor beta chains from the same sample are listed, as sequenced in a study of CD8 T cells in Susac syndrome. RNA was extracted with the RNeasy kit, and a quantity of roughly 0.45 to 1 ug was reverse transcribed using random hexamers. In TCRdb, the immunoSEQ multiplex PCR reads were re-called with MiXCR into one record per CDR3 protein. This sample has some 300,000 distinct CDR3 sequences, with 75% to 85% found just once. The sample consisted of CD8+ T cells from PBMCs. Receptor source: a human donor with multiple sclerosis.

The chain is built from TRBV7-8 and TRBJ1-5, with D possibly being TRBD1 (6 bases). CDR1 and CDR2 (germline): SGHVS, FQNEAQ. The V gene lost 1 base and the J gene lost 3 bases, with 13 bases spanning the gap. The CDR3 totals 16 residues. CDR3 loop: CASSLGAGAINQPQHF. CDR3 coding DNA: TGTGCCAGCAGCTTAGGGGCGGGGGCGATCAATCAGCCCCAGCATTTT.

This chain uses TRBV27 with TRBJ2-5; D gene unclear. Germline V gene sequence: CDR1 MNHEY, CDR2 SMNVEV (reference sequence). The CDR3 length is 18 residues. Between the trimmed V and J ends, which lost 3 bases and 2 bases, there was a span of 22 bases. The CDR3 region has the DNA TGTGCCAGCAGTTTTAGGCAACAGCCCGGTACCTTTCAAGAGACCCAGTACTTC. Translation gives CASSFRQQPGTFQETQYF.

The chain combines TRBV9 with TRBJ2-5, with 7 bases lining up with TRBD2. From germline, CDR1 is SGDLS and CDR2 YYNGEE. Trimming at V came to 3 bases and at J to 5 bases, leaving 10 bases not matched to a gene. CDR3 length equals 15 residues. CDR3: CASSAGGTRAETQYF. CDR3 sequence (DNA): TGTGCCAGCAGCGCCGGGGGGACTCGTGCGGAGACCCAGTACTTC. The full variable domain, rest sourced from reference TRBV9 and TRBJ2-5, is DSGVTQTPKHLITATGQRVTLRCSPRSGDLSVYWYQQSLDQGLQFLIQYYNGEERAKGNILERFSAQQFPDLHSELNLSSLELGDSALYFCASSAGGTRAETQYFGPGTRLLVL.

The chain combines TRBV10-1 with TRBJ2-1; D perhaps matches TRBD1 (6 bases). The CDR3 is 15 residues long. The germline CDR1 and CDR2 sequences are WNHNN and SYGVQD (reference sequence). V was shortened by 5 bases and J by 2 bases, with 13 bases between the two germline ends. In DNA form, the CDR3 reads TGCGCCAGCAGTTATGGACAGATGCCCTACAATGAGCAGTTCTTC. Protein: CASSYGQMPYNEQFF.

The chain carries TRBV24-1 and TRBJ1-1; 7 nucleotides align to TRBD1. V dropped 9 bases and J dropped 5; count of bases not matched to a gene: 8. CDR3 length: 13 amino acids. The germline gives CDR1 KGHDR, CDR2 SFDVKD. The CDR3 DNA reads as TGTGCCACCCTTGGGACAGACGCAACTGAAGCTTTCTTT. It translates to CATLGTDATEAFF.

The count of this clonotype is one. CDR3 coding DNA: TGTGCCAGCAGCCCCCCCTTGACAGAAAACAATGAGCAGTTCTTC. Protein: CASSPPLTENNEQFF. The chain joins TRBV7-9 to TRBJ2-1; D perhaps matches TRBD1 (5 bases). From germline, CDR1 is SEHNR and CDR2 FQNEAQ (reference sequence). Between the trimmed V and J ends, which lost 5 bases and 5 bases, there was a span of 16 bases. This CDR3 has 15 amino acids. The whole variable domain, remainder taken from reference TRBV7-9 and TRBJ2-1, is DTGVSQNPRHKITKRGQNVTFRCDPISEHNRLYWYRQTLGQGPEFLTYFQNEAQLEKSRLLSDRFSAERPKGSFSTLEIQRTEQGDSAMYLCASSPPLTENNEQFFGPGTRLTVL.

The DNA for the CDR3 is TGTGCCAGCAGCCAAGATCTGTCGGTAGGGTGGGGCTACACCTTC. This gives the protein CASSQDLSVGWGYTF. This chain joins TRBV4-2 and TRBJ1-2, with no clear D. The length of the CDR3 is 15 residues. The germline CDR1 and CDR2 sequences are LGHNA and YNFKEQ. V shed 0 bases and J shed 8 bases, with 16 bases lying between them.

This clonotype was seen a single time. The genes are TRBV2 and TRBJ2-2; a possible D gene is TRBD1 (5 bases). There are 14 residues in the CDR3. V was cut by 7 bases and J by 6 bases, with 15 bases left in between. In germline, CDR1 is SNHLY, CDR2 FYNNEI. The CDR3: CASTGRVVSGELFF. CDR3 coding DNA: TGTGCCAGCACAGGCAGGGTGGTGTCCGGGGAGCTGTTTTTT.

The chain joins TRBV5-4 to TRBJ1-2, with 7 bases identical to TRBD1. In germline, CDR1 is SGHNT, CDR2 YYREEE (reference sequence). CDR3 length: 15 residues. With V trimmed by 3 bases and J by 4 bases, 9 bases remained unmatched. The CDR3 sequence: CASSYDRAGGYGYTF. The CDR3, as DNA: TGTGCCAGCAGCTATGACAGGGCGGGTGGCTATGGCTACACCTTC.

A few counts support this clonotype. The rearrangement joins TRBV5-4 to TRBJ2-3; unclear D gene. CDR1 SGHNT and CDR2 YYREEE come from the germline V gene (reference sequence). V lost 4 bases and J lost 0, with 9 bases in between. This CDR3 has 14 amino acids. The chain's CDR3 is CASSGSFSTDTQYF. In DNA, the CDR3 is TGTGCCAGCAGCGGCAGTTTTAGCACAGATACGCAGTATTTT.

The chain uses TRBV5-5 and TRBJ2-7; D perhaps matches TRBD1 (6 bases). V was cut by 1 base and J by 0 bases, with 14 bases left in between. The length of the CDR3 is 16 residues. CDR1 SGHKS and CDR2 YYEKEE come from the germline V gene (reference sequence). CDR3 sequence reads: CASSLSLRRGSYEQYF. CDR3 in DNA: TGTGCCAGCAGCTTGTCCCTCCGCAGGGGCTCCTACGAGCAGTACTTC.

The chain links TRBV6-5 to TRBJ2-2; D gene ambiguous. The germline V and J ends were trimmed by 8 bases and 4 bases, with 11 bases remaining between them. Germline lookup yields CDR1 MNHEY and CDR2 SVGAGI. This CDR3 has 13 residues. The CDR3 loop reads CASSVISTGELFF. The CDR3 nucleotides read TGTGCCAGCTCGGTAATATCCACCGGGGAGCTGTTTTTT.

The chain couples TRBV15 to TRBJ2-5; 8 bases match TRBD2. The CDR3 sequence is 17 residues long. V was pared by 0 bases and J by 5 bases, with 11 bases of the junction left unmatched. The germline gives CDR1 LNHNV, CDR2 YYDKDF (reference sequence). CDR3: CATSRDLLGSGGETQYF. The CDR3 region has the DNA TGTGCCACCAGCAGAGACCTCTTAGGGTCGGGAGGGGAGACCCAGTACTTC.

This chain connects TRBV28 to TRBJ2-7; TRBD1 matches at 7 bases. V lost 5 bases, J lost 6 bases, and 10 bases stayed unmatched. Germline V gene lookup returns CDR1 MDHEN and CDR2 SYDVKM. This CDR3 has 14 amino acids. CDR3 sequence reads: CASSRGTGVREQYF. The CDR3 bases are TGTGCCAGCAGTAGAGGAACAGGGGTCCGCGAGCAGTACTTC.

This clonotype was picked up one time. This rearrangement joins TRBV30 to TRBJ2-7; D is unresolved. Germline V gene lookup returns CDR1 GTSNPN and CDR2 SVGIG (reference sequence). The CDR3 sequence is 13 residues long. CDR3 coding DNA: TGTGCTTGTAAGTCGGCTACGCTCGGCGAGCAGTACTTC. The encoded protein is CACKSATLGEQYF.

The rearrangement links TRBV12-3 or TRBV12-4 to TRBJ2-6, with 8 bases fitting TRBD1. The CDR3 has 18 residues. J lost 0 bases, V lost 7 bases, and 11 bases had no gene match. The CDR3 spells CASTPQTGDSSGANVLTF. CDR3 DNA: TGTGCCAGCACCCCGCAGACAGGGGATAGCTCTGGGGCCAACGTCCTGACTTTC.

This chain uses TRBV30 with TRBJ2-7; D may match TRBD1 or TRBD2 (5 bases each). The CDR3 consists of 14 residues. Trimming stripped 2 bases from V and 0 bases from J, with 11 bases between. Germline V gene sequence: CDR1 GTSNPN, CDR2 SVGIG (reference sequence). CDR3 in DNA: TGTGCCTGGAGTATCGGGGCCTACTCCTACGAGCAGTACTTC. Amino acid sequence: CAWSIGAYSYEQYF.

The chain is built from TRBV18 and TRBJ1-1, with 7 bases aligning to TRBD1. V trimming: 8 bases; J trimming: 4 bases; junction bases outside the gene matches: 4. Germline V gene data show CDR1 as KGHSH and CDR2 as LQKENI. This CDR3 comprises 12 residues. Written as DNA, the CDR3 is TGTGCCAGCAAATCAGGGGGCACTGAAGCTTTCTTT. This encodes CASKSGGTEAFF.

This chain links TRBV4-1 with TRBJ2-1, with D possibly matching TRBD2 (7 bases). Trimming cost V 1 base and J 4 bases, with 14 bases left between them. Germline loops: CDR1 MGHRA, CDR2 YSYEKL. The CDR3 length is 16 residues. This chain's CDR3 is CASSQVAGAPYNEQFF. The CDR3 DNA sequence: TGCGCCAGCAGCCAAGTCGCGGGGGCCCCATACAATGAGCAGTTCTTC.

This clonotype has more than one count but fewer than ten. V and J are TRBV6-1 and TRBJ2-1; 7 nucleotides agree with TRBD2. The CDR3 runs 16 residues. Germline V gene data show CDR1 as MNHNS and CDR2 as SASEGT. V was pared by 3 bases and J by 4 bases, with 9 bases of the junction left unmatched. The CDR3 loop is CASSEGLAELYNEQFF. The DNA of the CDR3 is TGTGCCAGCAGTGAGGGTCTAGCGGAGCTTTACAATGAGCAGTTCTTC.

The rearrangement joins TRBV5-8 to TRBJ1-2; no definite D call. From germline, CDR1 is SGHTS and CDR2 YDEGEE. This CDR3 spans 10 amino acids. With 7 bases removed from V and 8 bases from J, the gap between germline ends came to 9 bases. The CDR3: CASQGWGYTF. CDR3 coding DNA: TGTGCCAGCCAAGGTTGGGGCTACACCTTC.

The chain uses TRBV20-1 and TRBJ1-5; D possibly corresponds to TRBD1 (5 bases). Per the germline V gene, CDR1 is DFQATT and CDR2 is SNEGSKA (reference sequence). CDR3 length equals 15 residues. Trimming cost V 1 base and J 0 bases, with 10 bases left between them. CDR3 sequence (DNA): TGCAGTGCTAGAGCGGGGCCTTATAGCAATCAGCCCCAGCATTTT. This codes for CSARAGPYSNQPQHF.

The V and J genes are TRBV19 and TRBJ2-1; D not certain. Germline assignment: CDR1 LNHDA and CDR2 SQIVND (reference sequence). V was pared by 4 bases and J by 2 bases, with 6 bases between. This CDR3 has 13 amino acids. The CDR3 bases are TGTGCCAGTAGTACACTCACCTACAATGAGCAGTTCTTC. Translated, it gives CASSTLTYNEQFF.

The CDR3, as DNA: TGTGCCAGCAGCCCCACGGGGGGGCCGGCTTTCTTT. As protein: CASSPTGGPAFF. This sequence joins TRBV5-4 and TRBJ1-1; maybe TRBD1 (6 bases). Trimming removed 4 bases at V and 11 bases at J, with 15 bases between. The CDR3 has 12 residues. The germline CDR1 and CDR2 sequences are SGHNT and YYREEE (reference sequence).